The clone carrying this TCR beta chain appeared many times. As yet, its antigen is unknown. These data are taken from a study of identical twins. The study, taken as a whole, reports: The presence of invariant MAIT and iNKT cells could partly confound analyses of zero-insertion sequences.

The CDR3 loop spans 15 amino acids. Germline CDR1 reads MNHEY; CDR2 reads SVGEGT. The V segment lost 5 bases and the J segment 7 bases; nucleotides outside the gene matches: 8. TCRdb fed the 5' RACE reads into MiXCR, producing one record per CDR3 protein. The sample includes under 250,000 distinct CDR3 sequences, 6.5% to 8.5% of them seen just once. The same specimen was also included in a second study, on yellow fever vaccine responses in identical twins.

This receptor was obtained from a woman in her late teens or twenties in good health. V usage is TRBV6-2 or TRBV6-3 and J usage is TRBJ2-1; 10 positions agree with TRBD2. Sequencing was done on a sample of memory (CD45RO+) T cells sorted from blood. Here the CDR3 DNA reads TGTGCCAGCAGTGATCAAGCGGGAGGGCCAAATGAGCAGTTCTTC. Translated, it gives CASSDQAGGPNEQFF.